This TCR beta chain is from a study of T cell responses to AZD1222 COVID-19 vaccine. Study observations and caveats: The study found Spike-specific TCR breadth and depth rose after two AZD1222 doses. Females outnumbered males among donors, who were mostly white British; clonal diversity was possibly underestimated.

The ends were cut back, 3 bases at V and 8 bases at J, with 20 bases in the middle. This CDR3 region has 16 residues. Germline CDR1 is MNHNS and CDR2 is SASEGT. Details on this clone: The target antigen is unknown.

TCRdb's table, derived via immunoSEQ multiplex PCR, lists solely in-frame clones and lacks some. The sample lists some 200,000 clones; more than 75% were seen once. The chain is built from TRBV6-1 and TRBJ2-4, with a weak D call TRBD1 (6 bases). The clonotype comes from an adult who received the AZD1222 COVID-19 vaccine. Material: peripheral blood, obtained 28 days after the second AZD1222 dose. CDR3 loop: CASSERTALPPDIQYF. CDR3 nucleotide sequence: TGTGCCAGCAGTGAGAGGACAGCCCTTCCCCCGGACATTCAGTACTTC.